This note documents a single T cell receptor (beta chain) sequence. Its antigen specificity is not known. Base qualities are missing; no much larger clone stands one base away. The CDR3 covers 12 residues, taking in both the cysteine and the phenylalanine. The sequence is cut down to CDR3 DNA, 36 bases in frame from base 1. V is reduced by 8 bases and J by 4 bases, leaving a spacing of 11 bases between them. The germline V gene provides CDR1 MNHNS and CDR2 SASEGT. This entry is derived from a study of CD8 T cells in Susac syndrome (dated 2019 in TCRdb). For the wider study: The study used repertoire sequencing to test whether antigen drove CD8+ T cell activation and differentiation in Susac syndrome. The study compared CD8+ T cell repertoire clonality among roughly eleven healthy donors, roughly 14 Susac syndrome patients and 15 multiple sclerosis patients.

RNA was extracted using the RNeasy kit, and roughly 0.45 to 1 microgram was reverse transcribed with random hexamers. TCR beta CDR3 regions were amplified with the immunoSEQ multiplex PCR assay covering 54 Vbeta and 13 Jbeta segments. PCR amplification bias was corrected using a synthetic template baseline for primer optimization and computational correction. The authors' pipeline ran thus. Reads were assigned to V, D and J genes according to IMGT and analyzed in immunoSEQ Analyzer, with only productive sequences retained. Clonality was computed as one minus Shannon entropy normalized by log2 of the number of productive unique sequences. For each patient and control, public and private clones were evaluated within the 100 most prevalent clones. A clone was defined as Susac-specific if it was absent from the healthy and MS cohorts, from 950 to 1,300 published viral clones and from other ImmuneACCESS disease sequences. TCRdb itself trimmed the public reads at Q25 with fastp, ran MiXCR and retained productive beta chains. Under each unique CDR3 protein, matching rows form one entry showing the most common genes and DNA. The V and J calls were not made by the authors but by TCRdb's processing. A total of around 62,000 distinct CDR3 sequences appear in this sample, approximately 92% of them only once. 0.15% to 0.2% of the sample is in the top ten clones.

Peripheral blood CD8+ and CD4+ T cells from healthy donors, Susac syndrome patients and multiple sclerosis patients were profiled by high-throughput TCR beta sequencing. Healthy donors were included as age- and sex-matched controls. Bulk CD8+ and CD4+ T cells were purified magnetically by negative isolation, whereas CD8+ TEMRA cells were enriched by FACS. Blood was drawn into EDTA tubes, processed within 24 hours, and PBMCs were isolated by density gradient centrifugation. PBMCs intended for TCR sequencing were frozen in liquid nitrogen and were later thawed in a 37 degrees C water bath. Purity of sorted or isolated CD4+, CD8+ and CD8+ TEMRA cells was at least 90%. Here is what the overall study found, with its caveats: The number of individuals in the TCR sequencing and HLA analysis was acknowledged as relatively small.

The sample was CD8+ T cells from PBMCs. The origin of this receptor is a human donor in good health. The chain joins TRBV6-1 to TRBJ1-2; the D region possibly corresponds to TRBD1 (5 bases align). The DNA is TGTGCCAGCGGGACCCTCGGCTATGGCTACACCTTC. This codes for CASGTLGYGYTF.